This paragraph covers one T cell receptor (beta chain) sequence. Its antigen has not been determined. No much larger clone exists at a distance of one base, and base qualities are not known. This sample was included in a study of blood T cell repertoires in COVID-19 (dated by TCRdb to the early 2020s). Looking at the study overall: The collaborator samples originated in the United States, Italy and Spain and spanned the acute and convalescent phases of COVID-19. The material from the prospective study consisted of cDNA or gDNA derived from T cells, B-cell-depleted T cells, or PBMCs. Deeply sampled blood TCRbeta repertoires from subjects exposed to, actively infected with, or recovered from COVID-19 were included in the dataset. The repertoires were made available in a free public database intended to serve as a resource for research on the immune response to SARS-CoV-2. Samples were obtained from the ongoing ImmuneRACE study (first 160 participants) and from roughly 1,300 subjects provided by 6 global collaborators. Sample metadata almost always included a de-identified subject ID, COVID-19 status, age in years and sex. Where available, HLA class I and class II types were taken from metadata supplied by the sample provider and were not determined by assay-based typing. The research as a whole found: The amount of clinical and demographic metadata varied by source and participant and was provided uncurated.

The immunoSEQ Assay, a bias-controlled multiplex PCR, was used to amplify TCRbeta CDR3 regions from genomic DNA. Under the source paper's analysis protocol: Within the assay, amplification of reference gene primers was used to estimate how many nucleated cells each sample contained. To quantify the absolute abundance of each unique TCRbeta CDR3 rearrangement, sequence reads were collapsed and filtered. Productive Simpson clonality was computed per sample as the square root of Simpson's diversity index over productive rearrangements. Drawn from immuneACCESS, this table holds only the in-frame rearrangements with V and J called that TCRdb kept. Clones are partly lost; checked studies trace under half to an unresolved V gene and leave the rest unexplained. D and trimming were read from the DNA, whereas the V and J calls and clone size are those reported in that table. This sample comprises tens of thousands of clones, 90% of them detected only once. In total, the top ten clones hold about 8% of the sample.

The collaborating institutions used their own protocols to collect whole blood in K2EDTA tubes. For TCRbeta analysis, collaborators shipped samples as frozen whole blood, isolated PBMCs, or DNA extracted from either of those sample types. From V the trimming removes 5 bases and from J it removes 5 bases, while the gene matches leave 4 bases of the junction unaccounted for. Taken from cysteine to phenylalanine, the CDR3 has 14 residues. The entry retains the CDR3 DNA only, 42 bases that are in frame from base 1. Sequences SGHTA (CDR1) and FQGTGA (CDR2) are obtained from the germline V gene. Input material: peripheral blood. The clonotype was recovered from a man in his 70s with active or convalescent COVID-19. The sequence links TRBV7-3 to TRBJ2-5; 11 bases in the junction line up with TRBD2. The CDR3 protein sequence reads: CASSVAGGQETQYF. The sequenced DNA is TGTGCCAGCAGCGTAGCGGGGGGGCAGGAGACCCAGTACTTC. Reference TRBV7-3 and TRBJ2-5 proteins supply the regions before and after the CDR3; the full variable domain is: GAGVSQTPSNKVTEKGKYVELRCDPISGHTALYWYRQSLGQGPEFLIYFQGTGAADDSGLPNDRFFAVRPEGSVSTLKIQRTERGDSAVYLCASSVAGGQETQYFGPGTRLLVL.